This TCR beta chain stems from a study of cytomegalovirus exposure and HLA in healthy donors. Study-wide results and caveats: Most TCR sequences showed up rarely, but some public TCRs showed up in many donors. Fewer N-insertions (relative to the approximately 670-donor mean) were reportedly seen in an Asian-associated ancestry cluster in a later analysis. In a later analysis, common viral pathogens appeared linked to several of the most significant clusters.

Comment on this clone: No antigen is known for it.

The PCR had 60 Vbeta and 13 Jbeta primers. Only in-frame clones appear in the TCRdb table, and some are missing; sequencing was by immunoSEQ multiplex PCR. The top ten clones hold roughly 2% of a sample with roughly 120,000 clones, about four fifths of them seen once. The clonotype originates from a man aged 18 to 30 in good health and CMV-seronegative. Sequencing was carried out using PBMCs.

The CDR3 reads CSVPPGSGITGELFF. The CDR3 DNA reads TGCAGCGTTCCCCCGGGTAGCGGGATCACCGGGGAGCTGTTTTTT. The J gene is TRBJ2-2, the V gene TRBV29-1; 8 bases align to TRBD2. The length of the CDR3 is 15 residues. CDR1 is SQVTM, CDR2 ANQGSEA, per germline. The V and J ends lost 5 bases and 4 bases, in that order; junction bases with no gene match: 9.